The entry below describes one T cell receptor (beta chain). Its target is unknown. The CDR3 loop spans 15 amino acids. J lost 5 bases, V lost 2 bases, and 8 bases had no gene match. Per the germline V gene, CDR1 is SGHTA and CDR2 is FQGNSA. This record comes from a study of siplizumab effects on memory and regulatory T cells. Notes on the study in general: Solely a minor proportion of alloreactive clones could be assigned to unstimulated subsets. Contribution to the alloresponse seemed major for naive T cells, which also seemed more diverse than memory cells. Of the proliferating CD4+ or CD8+ clones, roughly 80-96% lacked a naive or memory phenotype that could be assigned.

Assays captured about 10^5 TCR templates per sample. Libraries were prepared by immunoSEQ multiplex PCR; TCRdb keeps only in-frame clonotypes and omits some of them. In the table there are more than 95,000 clones, about 94% of which are singletons. Sequenced input: Tregs sorted from blood. The sequence was obtained from a human donor in good health. The J gene is TRBJ2-7, the V gene TRBV7-2, with 8 nucleotides matching TRBD2. CDR3 sequence reads: CASSLQASGFHEQYF. The DNA of the CDR3 is TGTGCCAGCAGCTTACAGGCTAGCGGGTTTCACGAGCAGTACTTC. The variable domain in full, completed from reference TRBV7-2 and TRBJ2-7, reads GAGVSQSPSNKVTEKGKDVELRCDPISGHTALYWYRQSLGQGLEFLIYFQGNSAPDKSGLPSDRFSAERTGGSVSTLTIQRTQQEDSAVYLCASSLQASGFHEQYFGPGTRLTVT.